Listed here are 24 T cell receptor beta chains from one sample, sequenced in a study of shared clonotypes between healthy human individuals. Sequencing was performed with immunoSEQ multiplex PCR; in TCRdb, only in-frame clones are kept and a portion is missing. The data hold approximately 1,500,000 clones, with roughly 96% observed a single time. Sequenced sample: naive CD4+ T cells sorted from blood. Subset noted: CD45RA+ positively selected. These receptors all come from a man aged 30 to 39 in good health.

The V call is TRBV5-6, the J call TRBJ2-7; possible D gene TRBD2, 6 bases. The CDR3 is made up of 13 amino acids. V was trimmed by 4 bases and J by 3 bases, leaving 11 bases between them. Germline CDR1 SGHDT, CDR2 YYEEEE. This chain's CDR3 is CASSMGLNYEQYF. As DNA, the CDR3 is TGTGCCAGCAGCATGGGACTTAACTACGAGCAGTACTTC.

The chain recombines TRBV4-2 with TRBJ1-1; D is ambiguous. Germline V gives CDR1 LGHNA, CDR2 YNFKEQ. The CDR3 extends over 14 amino acids. The germline V and J ends were trimmed by 3 bases and 1 base, with 9 bases remaining between them. The CDR3 sequence is CASSHPTENTEAFF. The DNA for the CDR3 is TGTGCCAGCAGCCACCCTACGGAGAACACTGAAGCTTTCTTT.

This clone was counted only a few times. CDR3 bases: TGTGCCAGCAGGCCCCGGGCCCTAACCTACGAGCAGTACTTC. Protein product: CASRPRALTYEQYF. The chain uses TRBV2 and TRBJ2-7; D remains ambiguous. V was cut by 6 bases and J by 2 bases, with 14 bases left in between. The germline V gene has CDR1 SNHLY and CDR2 FYNNEI. The CDR3 totals 14 residues. Full variable domain (missing parts from reference TRBV2 and TRBJ2-7): EPEVTQTPSHQVTQMGQEVILRCVPISNHLYFYWYRQILGQKVEFLVSFYNNEISEKSEIFDDQFSVERPDGSNFTLKIRSTKLEDSAMYFCASRPRALTYEQYFGPGTRLTVT.

The rearrangement links TRBV28 to TRBJ1-2; TRBD1 is a possible D gene (6 bases). The V end lost 5 bases, the J end lost 0 bases, and 19 bases lay between the germline ends. The CDR3 spans 17 residues. Looked up from germline, CDR1 is MDHEN and CDR2 is SYDVKM. The CDR3: CASSPPLPGQPNYGYTF. CDR3 nucleotides: TGTGCCAGCAGTCCTCCCCTCCCGGGACAACCTAACTATGGCTACACCTTC.

This clone was counted once. CDR3 bases: TGCGCCAGCAGCCAAGCGGACAGGGGAAATCAGCCCCAGCATTTT. It codes for CASSQADRGNQPQHF. This sequence joins TRBV4-1 and TRBJ1-5; TRBD1 matches 9 bases. This CDR3 contains 15 residues. V lost 1 base to trimming and J lost 4 bases; unmatched junction nucleotides: 2. Per the germline V gene, CDR1 is MGHRA and CDR2 is YSYEKL.

The rearrangement uses TRBV9 and TRBJ2-1; 12 bases map to TRBD1. Trimming at V came to 0 bases and at J to 2 bases, leaving 6 bases not matched to a gene. Germline lookup yields CDR1 SGDLS and CDR2 YYNGEE. The CDR3 length is 18 residues. CDR3 DNA sequence: TGTGCCAGCAGCGTAGCGGGACAGGGGGCGTACGCCTACAATGAGCAGTTCTTC. The encoded protein is CASSVAGQGAYAYNEQFF. The full variable domain, its missing parts supplied by reference TRBV9 and TRBJ2-1, is DSGVTQTPKHLITATGQRVTLRCSPRSGDLSVYWYQQSLDQGLQFLIQYYNGEERAKGNILERFSAQQFPDLHSELNLSSLELGDSALYFCASSVAGQGAYAYNEQFFGPGTRLTVL.

On this clone: The same CDR3 also results from other DNA sequences found in this sample. This chain uses TRBV5-1 with TRBJ2-1; TRBD2 matches at 7 bases. The junction had 5 bases not matched to a gene; V was cut back by 2 bases and J by 0 bases. This CDR3 is built from 16 residues. Germline V gene data show CDR1 as SGHRS and CDR2 as YFSETQ. Here the CDR3 reads CASSLRGGSSYNEQFF. In nucleotides, the CDR3 is TGCGCCAGCAGCTTAAGGGGCGGGAGCTCCTACAATGAGCAGTTCTTC.

CDR3 amino acids: CATQQLGQSYEQYF. The CDR3 DNA sequence: TGTGCCACCCAGCAACTTGGACAGAGCTACGAGCAGTACTTC. This chain uses TRBV6-5 with TRBJ2-7; possibly TRBD1 for D (6 bases). The CDR3 runs 14 residues. V lost 10 bases and J 3 bases, leaving 19 bases between the germline ends. The germline V gene encodes CDR1 MNHEY and CDR2 SVGAGI.

The J gene is TRBJ2-7, the V gene TRBV7-2; 7 nucleotides line up with TRBD1. This CDR3 has 15 residues. Germline V gives CDR1 SGHTA, CDR2 FQGNSA. The trim removed 0 bases at V and 3 bases at J, leaving 5 bases unmatched. The CDR3 reads CASSLAGTAVYEQYF. The CDR3 DNA reads TGTGCCAGCAGCTTAGCCGGGACAGCCGTCTACGAGCAGTACTTC.

The rearrangement links TRBV5-4 to TRBJ1-1, with D tentatively TRBD1 (5 bases). CDR3 size: 14 residues. Germline assignment: CDR1 SGHNT and CDR2 YYREEE (reference sequence). V lost 5 bases to trimming and J lost 1 base, with 12 bases between them. The CDR3 DNA follows: TGTGCCAGCAGTGTCGTGGGGACGAACACTGAAGCTTTCTTT. Its translation: CASSVVGTNTEAFF.

This clone was found once. The V call is TRBV6-6, the J call TRBJ2-7; TRBD1 might be the D (6 bases). CDR1 is MNHNY, CDR2 SVGAGI, per germline (reference sequence). Between the trimmed V and J ends, which lost 4 bases and 7 bases, there was a span of 14 bases. The CDR3 has 13 amino acids. CDR3 bases: TGTGCCAGCAGTTTAGCCCTTACAGGGGAGCAGTACTTC. Translating gives CASSLALTGEQYF.

Comment on this clone: The sample holds other DNA sequences that translate to the same CDR3. This chain joins TRBV28 and TRBJ2-7, with D possibly TRBD1 on 6 matching bases. CDR1 is MDHEN and CDR2 is SYDVKM in the germline V gene. The length of the CDR3 is 13 residues. V lost 7 bases to trimming and J lost 3 bases, with 13 bases between them. The CDR3 loop is CASTSGQHYEQYF. The CDR3 bases are TGTGCCAGCACCTCTGGACAGCACTACGAGCAGTACTTC.

As to this clone: The same CDR3 also results from other DNA sequences found in this sample. The gene calls are TRBV7-2 and TRBJ2-1; no firm D call. The CDR3 runs to 12 residues. Germline CDR1 reads SGHTA; CDR2 reads FQGNSA. V was clipped by 6 bases and J by 7 bases, with 10 bases between them. CDR3 coding DNA: TGTGCCAGCAGTCCCATCGGGAATGAGCAGTTCTTC. This codes for CASSPIGNEQFF.

This rearrangement joins TRBV4-1 to TRBJ1-5, with a weak D call TRBD1 (5 bases). CDR3 length: 16 amino acids. Germline lookup yields CDR1 MGHRA and CDR2 YSYEKL. Trimming pared 5 bases from V and 7 bases from J, leaving 21 bases between. CDR3 sequence: CASSGSLRDLWQPQHF. The CDR3 region has the DNA TGCGCCAGCAGCGGATCCCTTCGGGACCTATGGCAGCCCCAGCATTTT.

The gene calls are TRBV10-2 and TRBJ2-5, with TRBD2 matching 11 bases. Germline V gives CDR1 WSHSY, CDR2 SAAADI. Unmatched junction bases numbered 7, after V lost 8 bases and J lost 5 bases. The CDR3 spans 14 residues. CDR3 bases: TGCGCCAGCGGGGCTAGCGGGAGGTTTGAGACCCAGTACTTC. Translated, it gives CASGASGRFETQYF.

The chain joins TRBV11-2 to TRBJ2-5, with 7 bases lining up with TRBD2. Germline values: CDR1 SGHAT, CDR2 FQNNGV. The CDR3 totals 15 residues. V lost 1 base and J lost 4; bases outside the gene matches: 6. Here the CDR3 reads CASSLGAGAPETQYF. In DNA form, the CDR3 reads TGTGCCAGCAGCTTAGGTGCGGGAGCGCCAGAGACCCAGTACTTC.

The chain links TRBV19 to TRBJ2-6, with D unclear. Germline V gene data show CDR1 as LNHDA and CDR2 as SQIVND (reference sequence). V was cut by 3 bases and J by 0 bases, with 6 bases left in between. The CDR3 is 15 amino acids. In nucleotides, the CDR3 is TGTGCCAGTAGTATCAGAATCTCTGGGGCCAACGTCCTGACTTTC. Translation gives CASSIRISGANVLTF.

The rearrangement uses TRBV6-1 and TRBJ2-4; D is unclear. V was clipped by 2 bases and J by 3 bases, with 20 bases between them. The CDR3 loop spans 18 amino acids. CDR1 MNHNS and CDR2 SASEGT come from the germline V gene. CDR3 amino acids: CASSEWNSIDWGKNIQYF. CDR3 DNA sequence: TGTGCCAGCAGTGAATGGAACTCCATAGATTGGGGCAAAAACATTCAGTACTTC.

The rearrangement joins TRBV5-1 to TRBJ2-1; 7 bases align to TRBD1. V shed 4 bases, J shed 2 bases, and the junction held 3 bases outside the gene matches. This CDR3 has 14 amino acids. Germline CDR1 is SGHRS and CDR2 is YFSETQ. The CDR3 nucleotides read TGCGCCAGCAGCGAGACAGGGACCTACAATGAGCAGTTCTTC. This encodes CASSETGTYNEQFF. Drawing the rest from reference TRBV5-1 and TRBJ2-1, the complete variable domain is KAGVTQTPRYLIKTRGQQVTLSCSPISGHRSVSWYQQTPGQGLQFLFEYFSETQRNKGNFPGRFSGRQFSNSRSEMNVSTLELGDSALYLCASSETGTYNEQFFGPGTRLTVL.

The genes are TRBV9 and TRBJ2-7, with D unresolved. The V and J ends lost 0 bases and 1 base respectively, with 8 bases between them. There are 14 residues in the CDR3. Germline V CDR1 and CDR2: SGDLS, YYNGEE. The CDR3 region is CASSVDPDSYEQYF. As DNA, the CDR3 is TGTGCCAGCAGCGTAGATCCAGATTCCTACGAGCAGTACTTC.

This clone has a single count. The chain is built from TRBV28 and TRBJ1-5, with a possible D match to TRBD1 (5 bases). This CDR3 has 14 amino acids. Germline V lookup: CDR1 MDHEN, CDR2 SYDVKM. Trimming took off 2 bases at V and 6 bases at J, with 11 bases between the two ends. The CDR3 DNA sequence: TGTGCCAGCAGTTTAAGCGGGGCTCTTCAGCCCCAGCATTTT. Translated: CASSLSGALQPQHF.

The gene calls are TRBV5-6 and TRBJ2-7; D gene ambiguous. This CDR3 is built from 13 residues. Trimming took off 3 bases at V and 4 bases at J, with 11 bases between the two ends. Germline loops: CDR1 SGHDT, CDR2 YYEEEE. CDR3 in amino acids: CASSSRPGYEQYF. The DNA of the CDR3 is TGTGCCAGCAGCTCCCGGCCCGGGTACGAGCAGTACTTC. The variable domain in full, with the rest retrieved from reference TRBV5-6 and TRBJ2-7, is DAGVTQSPTHLIKTRGQQVTLRCSPKSGHDTVSWYQQALGQGPQFIFQYYEEEERQRGNFPDRFSGHQFPNYSSELNVNALLLGDSALYLCASSSRPGYEQYFGPGTRLTVT.

The chain employs TRBV19 and TRBJ2-1; 12 bases line up with TRBD2. The germline gives CDR1 LNHDA, CDR2 SQIVND (reference sequence). The CDR3 is 16 residues long. The ends lost 3 bases at V and 9 bases at J; junction bases unmatched: 9. CDR3 residues: CASSMWLAGGSGEQFF. CDR3 in DNA: TGTGCCAGTAGTATGTGGCTAGCGGGAGGGAGTGGTGAGCAGTTCTTC.

This chain connects TRBV6-5 to TRBJ2-5; D may be TRBD2 (6 bases). The length of the CDR3 is 16 residues. V was trimmed by 4 bases and J by 2 bases, leaving 17 bases between them. The germline CDR1 and CDR2 sequences are MNHEY and SVGAGI. The CDR3 region is CASSLNRGTGQETQYF. DNA of the CDR3: TGTGCCAGCAGTTTAAACCGCGGGACGGGACAAGAGACCCAGTACTTC.